What follows are 23 T cell receptor beta chains derived from one specimen sequenced in a study of shared clonotypes between healthy human individuals. Sequencing used immunoSEQ multiplex PCR; TCRdb keeps in-frame clones, though not all of them. The table has under 2,500,000 clones, approximately 96% seen once; the top ten hold approximately 0.13%. The source material was naive CD4+ T cells sorted from blood. Subset denoted: CD45RA+ positively selected. These TCRs come from a man aged 18-30 years in good health.

As concerns this clone: This sample includes further DNA sequences coding for the same CDR3. The rearrangement uses TRBV18 and TRBJ2-3; 11 nucleotides line up with TRBD2. This CDR3 has 16 residues. Per germline, CDR1 KGHSH and CDR2 LQKENI. The V and J ends lost 3 bases and 0 bases, in that order; junction bases with no gene match: 2. CDR3 DNA sequence: TGTGCCAGCTCACCCCTAGCGGGAGGTAGCACAGATACGCAGTATTTT. Its protein is CASSPLAGGSTDTQYF.

The chain is built from TRBV6-5 and TRBJ2-1, with no clear D. Trimming pared 6 bases from V and 5 bases from J, leaving 17 bases between. The CDR3 spans 15 residues. The germline V gene has CDR1 MNHEY and CDR2 SVGAGI. CDR3 amino acids: CASRAGGKGHNEQFF. The CDR3 DNA reads TGTGCCAGCAGAGCCGGTGGGAAAGGTCACAATGAGCAGTTCTTC.

This clone appeared once. This chain joins TRBV7-2 and TRBJ2-3; D is unclear. Deletions cut 4 bases from V and 6 bases from J, with 8 bases between. Germline-derived CDR1 and CDR2 are SGHTA and FQGNSA. CDR3 length: 12 amino acids. In nucleotides, the CDR3 is TGTGCCAGCAGCTATCGCTCGGATACGCAGTATTTT. Translation: CASSYRSDTQYF.

Comment on this clone: Additional DNA sequences in this sample encode the identical CDR3. The chain combines TRBV2 with TRBJ2-2; 14 bases agree with TRBD2. V was clipped by 6 bases and J by 4 bases; unmatched bases: 1. The CDR3 covers 15 residues. Germline CDR1 SNHLY, CDR2 FYNNEI. CDR3 amino acids: CASRGLAGATGELFF. As DNA, the CDR3 is TGTGCCAGCAGGGGACTAGCGGGGGCCACCGGGGAGCTGTTTTTT.

The chain recombines TRBV25-1 with TRBJ1-3; a possible D gene is TRBD1 (5 bases). Looked up from germline, CDR1 is MGHDK and CDR2 is SYGVNS. This CDR3 has 13 residues. V was shortened by 4 bases and J by 4 bases, with 8 bases between the two germline ends. CDR3 sequence: CASSAQGGNTIYF. CDR3 coding DNA: TGTGCCAGCAGTGCCCAGGGAGGAAACACCATATATTTT.

The chain joins TRBV6-5 to TRBJ2-7; TRBD2 is a possible D gene (6 bases). The CDR3 consists of 15 residues. Per the germline V gene, CDR1 is MNHEY and CDR2 is SVGAGI. V lost 6 bases and J 0 bases, leaving 15 bases between the germline ends. The CDR3 reads CASSRAGPSSYEQYF. The CDR3 region has the DNA TGTGCCAGCAGCCGAGCGGGCCCAAGCTCCTACGAGCAGTACTTC.

This clone appeared once. This chain's CDR3 is CAWSVRQGGRYNEQFF. CDR3 in DNA: TGTGCCTGGAGTGTACGACAGGGTGGTAGATACAATGAGCAGTTCTTC. This chain joins TRBV30 and TRBJ2-1, with 7 nucleotides matching TRBD1. The CDR3 covers 16 residues. In germline, CDR1 is GTSNPN, CDR2 SVGIG (reference sequence). Losses at the gene ends were 0 bases for V and 4 bases for J; bases not matched to a gene: 9.

The V gene is TRBV5-6, the J gene TRBJ1-6; possibly TRBD1 for D (6 bases). Germline V CDR1 and CDR2: SGHDT, YYEEEE. Trimming shortened V by 5 bases and J by 9 bases, and 18 bases separated the two germline ends. The CDR3 has 15 amino acids. DNA of the CDR3: TGTGCCAGCAGGGAACAGGGCCTTCCGGGTTCACCCCTCCACTTT. As protein: CASREQGLPGSPLHF.

V usage is TRBV6-5 and J usage is TRBJ1-2; the D gene is possibly TRBD1 (5 bases). Germline-derived CDR1 and CDR2 are MNHEY and SVGAGI. This CDR3 is built from 13 residues. Between the trimmed V and J ends, which lost 4 bases and 5 bases, there was a span of 11 bases. Here the CDR3 DNA reads TGTGCCAGCAGTTTCGGACAAAGTTATGGCTACACCTTC. Translated: CASSFGQSYGYTF.

The chain couples TRBV29-1 to TRBJ2-2; no clear D gene. V was trimmed by 3 bases and J by 3 bases, leaving 5 bases between them. The CDR3 covers 12 residues. The germline V gene encodes CDR1 SQVTM and CDR2 ANQGSEA. The CDR3, as DNA: TGCAGCGTTGACCGCGACACCGGGGAGCTGTTTTTT. Translated, it gives CSVDRDTGELFF.

The chain employs TRBV6-1 and TRBJ1-5; possible D gene TRBD1, 5 bases. Germline loops: CDR1 MNHNS, CDR2 SASEGT. The CDR3 covers 14 residues. V was cut by 4 bases and J by 5 bases, with 12 bases left in between. The CDR3 loop is CASSVSRGDQPQHF. DNA for the CDR3: TGTGCCAGCAGTGTAAGCCGAGGGGATCAGCCCCAGCATTTT.

V usage is TRBV2 and J usage is TRBJ2-7; 9 bases match TRBD1. This CDR3 has 14 residues. With 5 bases clipped from V and 5 bases from J, the junction kept 7 bases outside the gene matches. Germline-derived CDR1 and CDR2 are SNHLY and FYNNEI. The CDR3 loop is CASSPDRGVHEQYF. The DNA for the CDR3 is TGTGCCAGCAGTCCCGACAGGGGGGTGCACGAGCAGTACTTC.

V and J are TRBV11-3 and TRBJ2-7; D uncertain. The CDR3 spans 14 residues. Germline assignment: CDR1 SGHNT and CDR2 YENEEA. Trimming cost V 2 bases and J 3 bases, with 11 bases left between them. The CDR3 loop is CASSLFGSGYEQYF. In DNA, the CDR3 is TGTGCCAGCAGCTTATTCGGCAGTGGCTACGAGCAGTACTTC. The entire variable domain, with the rest obtained from reference TRBV11-3 and TRBJ2-7, is as follows: EAGVVQSPRYKIIEKKQPVAFWCNPISGHNTLYWYLQNLGQGPELLIRYENEEAVDDSQLPKDRFSAERLKGVDSTLKIQPAELGDSAVYLCASSLFGSGYEQYFGPGTRLTVT.

As for this clone: The sample carries other DNA sequences with the same CDR3. The chain joins TRBV5-6 to TRBJ1-1; D possibly corresponds to TRBD1 (6 bases). V was trimmed by 4 bases and J by 1 base, leaving 8 bases between them. There are 13 residues in the CDR3. Germline V CDR1 and CDR2: SGHDT, YYEEEE. CDR3: CASSLTGNTEAFF. The CDR3 DNA is TGTGCCAGCAGCCTGACAGGGAACACTGAAGCTTTCTTT.

The V call is TRBV5-4, the J call TRBJ2-3; 9 bases line up with TRBD1. The CDR3 has 16 amino acids. Germline-derived CDR1 and CDR2 are SGHNT and YYREEE (reference sequence). Trimming cost V 4 bases and J 4 bases; bases outside gene matches: 10. This CDR3 reads CASSVTGGTKADTQYF. CDR3 nucleotides: TGTGCCAGCAGCGTAACAGGGGGCACTAAGGCAGATACGCAGTATTTT.

This chain joins TRBV21-1 and TRBJ1-1. TRBV21-1 is noted as a pseudogene. This CDR3 has 12 residues. The CDR3 DNA sequence: TGTGCCACCCTGTCCCTTCGGACTGAAGCTTTCTTT. It codes for CATLSLRTEAFF.

The J gene is TRBJ2-7, the V gene TRBV27; D gene unclear. Deletions cut 3 bases from V and 2 bases from J, with 14 bases between. Per germline, CDR1 MNHEY and CDR2 SMNVEV (reference sequence). The CDR3 extends over 15 amino acids. The CDR3 spells CASSFGRTLTYEQYF. The CDR3, as DNA: TGTGCCAGCAGTTTTGGCAGAACCTTAACCTACGAGCAGTACTTC.

The gene calls are TRBV7-8 and TRBJ1-1; D might be TRBD1 (5 bases). CDR3 size: 13 residues. With 1 base removed from V and 5 bases from J, the gap between germline ends came to 8 bases. Germline lookup yields CDR1 SGHVS and CDR2 FQNEAQ. CDR3 residues: CASSLEGVTEAFF. The CDR3, as DNA: TGTGCCAGCAGCTTAGAAGGGGTAACTGAAGCTTTCTTT.

This chain uses TRBV27 with TRBJ1-3; TRBD1 might be the D (6 bases). V was shortened by 4 bases and J by 3 bases, with 22 bases between the two germline ends. CDR1 MNHEY and CDR2 SMNVEV come from the germline V gene (reference sequence). The CDR3 extends over 18 amino acids. CDR3 in amino acids: CASSSRTALRGSGNTIYF. CDR3 DNA sequence: TGTGCCAGCAGTTCTCGGACAGCCCTTCGCGGGAGTGGAAACACCATATATTTT.

CDR3 amino acids: CASSLGQGVKTQYF. The CDR3 coding sequence is TGTGCCAGCAGCTTAGGCCAGGGGGTAAAGACCCAGTACTTC. The chain recombines TRBV11-2 with TRBJ2-5; 7 positions match TRBD1. Losses at the gene ends were 1 base for V and 6 bases for J; bases not matched to a gene: 5. The germline CDR1 and CDR2 sequences are SGHAT and FQNNGV. The CDR3 length is 14 residues.

The DNA for the CDR3 is TGTGCCAGCAGAGCTACAGGGGGCGGCTCCTACGAGCAGTACTTC. The encoded protein is CASRATGGGSYEQYF. The chain joins TRBV6-5 to TRBJ2-7; 9 bases map to TRBD1. J was trimmed by 0 bases and V by 6 bases; bases with no gene match: 6. The CDR3 loop spans 15 amino acids. Germline V gene data show CDR1 as MNHEY and CDR2 as SVGAGI.

The chain is built from TRBV5-6 and TRBJ2-5, with TRBD2 as a possible D gene (6 bases). The germline V gene has CDR1 SGHDT and CDR2 YYEEEE. Trimming left V 2 bases short and J 4 bases short, with 15 bases between. CDR3 length: 15 residues. The CDR3 region is CASSFRGPGGETQYF. The DNA for the CDR3 is TGTGCCAGCAGCTTTAGGGGTCCCGGGGGAGAGACCCAGTACTTC.

As DNA, the CDR3 is TGTGCCAGCAGCTTTATGGGGAGGGAAACTGAAGCTTTCTTT. Residues: CASSFMGRETEAFF. V and J are TRBV5-4 and TRBJ1-1; unclear D gene. Trimming stripped 2 bases from V and 5 bases from J, with 13 bases between. Germline CDR1 and CDR2: SGHNT and YYREEE (reference sequence). The CDR3 loop spans 14 amino acids.